The 19 T cell receptor beta chains below were found in one sample sequenced in a study of monozygotic twins with inflammatory bowel disease (dated by TCRdb to between 2018 and 2021). Libraries were constructed by 5' RACE. The listed sequencing device is Illumina HiSeq 2500. Following reprocessing of the reads by TCRdb, the data hold one row per CDR3 protein sequence and no DNA is available. The record for this sample contains approximately 400,000 distinct CDR3 sequences. 2.4% of the sample lies in the top ten. Input material: blood. The receptor set was obtained from a human donor with ulcerative colitis or Crohn's disease, or a healthy co-twin of an affected twin (not recorded which).

The chain is built from TRBV7-2 and TRBJ2-3; TCRdb proposes TRBD2, but this gene call is untestable without DNA. This CDR3 has 17 residues. Germline lookup yields CDR1 SGHTA and CDR2 FQGNSA. CDR3 protein: CASSQGRLAGSSDTQYF.

The rearrangement joins TRBV19 to TRBJ2-3; TCRdb calls TRBD1, which cannot be checked without DNA. The CDR3 contains 16 residues. Germline V gene sequence: CDR1 LNHDA, CDR2 SQIVND (reference sequence). This CDR3 reads CASRAAGTRNTDTQYF.

The V gene is TRBV6-4, the J gene TRBJ1-6; TCRdb calls TRBD1, which cannot be checked without DNA. The CDR3 sequence is 15 residues long. The germline V gene has CDR1 MRHNA and CDR2 SNTAGT. The CDR3 is CASLTREQTNSPLHF.

The V and J genes are TRBV4-2 and TRBJ2-2; absent DNA, TCRdb's TRBD1 call cannot be checked. This CDR3 contains 17 residues. From germline, CDR1 is LGHNA and CDR2 YNFKEQ. CDR3 amino acids: CASSQERPGGIGGELFF.

The chain uses TRBV12-3 or TRBV12-4 and TRBJ2-3; lacking DNA, the TRBD1 call made by TCRdb goes unchecked. CDR3 size: 15 residues. This chain's CDR3 is CASSLAVGGTDTQYF.

V usage is TRBV6-5 and J usage is TRBJ2-7; lacking DNA, the TRBD1 call made by TCRdb goes unchecked. This CDR3 comprises 16 residues. Per germline, CDR1 MNHEY and CDR2 SVGAGI. The CDR3 protein is CASSYASGTASSEQYF.

This sequence joins TRBV5-1 and TRBJ2-5; TCRdb indicates TRBD2, and absent DNA this call remains unverified. The CDR3 loop spans 15 amino acids. CDR1 and CDR2 (germline): SGHRS, YFSETQ. CDR3 loop: CASSNGGTSQETQYF.

V is TRBV21-1 and J is TRBJ2-7; TCRdb names TRBD1, which stays unverified in the absence of DNA. TRBV21-1 is a known pseudogene. The CDR3 sequence is 13 residues long. CDR3 in amino acids: CAPRGTGAYEQYF.

The chain has TRBV6-4 and TRBJ1-1; without DNA, the TCRdb call of TRBD1 cannot be checked. The length of the CDR3 is 13 residues. Looked up from germline, CDR1 is MRHNA and CDR2 is SNTAGT. CDR3 in amino acids: CASRDTGNTEAFF.

The chain employs TRBV20-1 and TRBJ1-2; no DNA is available, so the TRBD1 call from TCRdb remains unchecked. Germline V gene lookup returns CDR1 DFQATT and CDR2 SNEGSKA (reference sequence). This CDR3 has 12 amino acids. CDR3: CSGTGGDYGYTF.

Here the CDR3 reads CATLPEQGAVYYNEQLF. The V call is TRBV5-4, the J call TRBJ2-1; TCRdb's D gene call, TRBD1, goes unchecked for lack of DNA. The germline V gene has CDR1 SGHNT and CDR2 YYREEE (reference sequence). This CDR3 is built from 17 residues.

The V call is TRBV7-2, the J call TRBJ1-2; TCRdb calls TRBD1, which cannot be checked without DNA. Germline V gene lookup returns CDR1 SGHTA and CDR2 FQGNSA. The CDR3 length is 14 residues. The CDR3 loop is CASSSLTGSYGYTF. The full variable domain, completed using reference TRBV7-2 and TRBJ1-2, is GAGVSQSPSNKVTEKGKDVELRCDPISGHTALYWYRQSLGQGLEFLIYFQGNSAPDKSGLPSDRFSAERTGGSVSTLTIQRTQQEDSAVYLCASSSLTGSYGYTFGSGTRLTVV.

This rearrangement joins TRBV4-1 to TRBJ2-3; lacking DNA, the TRBD1 call made by TCRdb goes unchecked. Germline assignment: CDR1 MGHRA and CDR2 YSYEKL. This CDR3 region has 15 residues. This CDR3 reads CASSRQSQASDTQYF.

This sequence joins TRBV18 and TRBJ2-5; TCRdb returns TRBD2, unconfirmable since there is no DNA. CDR3 length equals 14 residues. CDR1 is KGHSH and CDR2 is LQKENI in the germline V gene. CDR3 region: CASSGLADQETQYF.

The rearrangement joins TRBV5-1 to TRBJ2-5. Germline CDR1 reads SGHRS; CDR2 reads YFSETQ. The CDR3 length is 15 residues. CDR3 region: CASSETDGRIETQYF.

The CDR3 region is CSVDQGQGLYEQYF. V is TRBV29-1 and J is TRBJ2-7; no DNA is available, so the TRBD1 call from TCRdb remains unchecked. Germline V CDR1 and CDR2: SQVTM, ANQGSEA. This CDR3 spans 14 amino acids.

The chain is built from TRBV29-1 and TRBJ2-1; TCRdb calls TRBD1, which cannot be checked without DNA. CDR3 length: 14 residues. Germline V gives CDR1 SQVTM, CDR2 ANQGSEA. This chain's CDR3 is CSVQTGQGGYEQFF.

The CDR3 reads CASSPGTGEDTQYF. This chain links TRBV4-2 with TRBJ2-3; TCRdb outputs TRBD1, but without DNA this stays unchecked. The CDR3 is made up of 14 amino acids. Germline V CDR1 and CDR2: LGHNA, YNFKEQ.

The chain recombines TRBV4-2 with TRBJ1-3; as DNA is missing, the TRBD1 call by TCRdb cannot be tested. The CDR3 covers 16 residues. Germline lookup yields CDR1 LGHNA and CDR2 YNFKEQ. The CDR3 sequence: CASSQAQDLGGNTIYF.